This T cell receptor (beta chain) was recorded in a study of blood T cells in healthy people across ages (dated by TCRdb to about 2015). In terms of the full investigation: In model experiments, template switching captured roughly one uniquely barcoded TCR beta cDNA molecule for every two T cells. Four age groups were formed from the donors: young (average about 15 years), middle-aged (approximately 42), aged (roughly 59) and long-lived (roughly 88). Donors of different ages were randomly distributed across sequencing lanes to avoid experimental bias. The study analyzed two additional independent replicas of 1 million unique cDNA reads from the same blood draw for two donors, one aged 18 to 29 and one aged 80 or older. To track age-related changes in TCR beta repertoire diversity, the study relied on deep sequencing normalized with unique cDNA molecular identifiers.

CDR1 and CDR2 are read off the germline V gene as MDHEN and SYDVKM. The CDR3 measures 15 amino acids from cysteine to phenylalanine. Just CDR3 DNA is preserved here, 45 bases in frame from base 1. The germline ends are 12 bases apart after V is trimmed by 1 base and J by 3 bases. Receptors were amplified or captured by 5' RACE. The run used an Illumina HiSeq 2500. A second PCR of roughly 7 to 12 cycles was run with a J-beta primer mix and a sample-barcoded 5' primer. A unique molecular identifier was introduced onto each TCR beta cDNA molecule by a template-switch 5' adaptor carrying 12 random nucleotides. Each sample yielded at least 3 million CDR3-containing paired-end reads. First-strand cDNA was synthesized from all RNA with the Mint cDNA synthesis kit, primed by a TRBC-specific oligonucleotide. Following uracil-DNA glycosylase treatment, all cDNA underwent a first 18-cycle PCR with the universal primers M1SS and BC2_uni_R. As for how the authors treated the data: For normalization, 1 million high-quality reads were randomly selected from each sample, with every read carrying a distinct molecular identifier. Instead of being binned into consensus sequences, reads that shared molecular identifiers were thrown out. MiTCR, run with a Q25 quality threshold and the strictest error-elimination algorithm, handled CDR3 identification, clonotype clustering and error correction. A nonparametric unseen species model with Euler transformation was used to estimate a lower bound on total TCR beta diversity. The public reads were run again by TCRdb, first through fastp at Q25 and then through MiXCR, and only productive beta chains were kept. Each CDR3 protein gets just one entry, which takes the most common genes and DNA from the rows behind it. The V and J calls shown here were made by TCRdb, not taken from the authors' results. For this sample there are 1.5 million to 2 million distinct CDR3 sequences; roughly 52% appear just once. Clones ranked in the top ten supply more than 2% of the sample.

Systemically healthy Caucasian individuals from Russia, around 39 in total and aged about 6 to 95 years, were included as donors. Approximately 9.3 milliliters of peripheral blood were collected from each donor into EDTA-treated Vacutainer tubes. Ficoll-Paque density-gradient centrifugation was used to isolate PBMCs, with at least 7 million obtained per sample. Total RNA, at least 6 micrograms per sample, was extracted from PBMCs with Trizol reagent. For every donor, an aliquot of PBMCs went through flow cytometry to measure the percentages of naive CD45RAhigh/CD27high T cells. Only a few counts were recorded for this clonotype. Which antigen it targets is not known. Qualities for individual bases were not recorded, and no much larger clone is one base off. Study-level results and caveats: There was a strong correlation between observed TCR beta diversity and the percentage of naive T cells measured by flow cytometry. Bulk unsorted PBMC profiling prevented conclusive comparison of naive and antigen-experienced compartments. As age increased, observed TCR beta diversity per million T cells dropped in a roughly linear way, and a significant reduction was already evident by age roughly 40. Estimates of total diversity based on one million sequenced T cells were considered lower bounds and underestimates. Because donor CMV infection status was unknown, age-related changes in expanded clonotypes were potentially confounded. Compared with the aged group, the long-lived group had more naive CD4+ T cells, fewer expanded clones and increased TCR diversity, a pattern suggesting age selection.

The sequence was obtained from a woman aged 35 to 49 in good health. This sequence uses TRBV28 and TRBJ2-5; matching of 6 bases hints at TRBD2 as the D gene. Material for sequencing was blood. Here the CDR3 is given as CASSLSEGRKETQYF. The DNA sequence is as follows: TGTGCCAGCAGTTTATCGGAGGGGAGGAAAGAGACCCAGTACTTC.